The clone carrying this TCR beta chain occurred once. Its matching antigen is unknown. TCRdb keeps only in-frame clones here, not all; method: immunoSEQ multiplex PCR. The sample shows 2,000 to 3,000 clones, over 80% of them seen only once. These data belong to a study of brain metastases from non-small cell lung cancer. V dropped 2 bases and J dropped 4 bases, with 5 bases sitting between them. The CDR3 consists of 11 residues. CDR1 is DFQATT, CDR2 SNEGSKA, per germline (reference sequence). Study observations and caveats: T-cell clones appeared expanded in around 61% of brain metastases relative to matched primary tumors. Brain metastases shared most TCR repertoire with primaries, with sparse T cells. T-cell infiltration was lower in brain metastases than primaries (P < 0.001).

The chain has TRBV20-1 and TRBJ1-1; D is unclear. This clonotype was sampled from a donor at least 40 years old with non-small cell lung cancer. The material sequenced was primary lung tumor tissue. The CDR3 here is CSARKPTEAFF. Here the CDR3 DNA reads TGCAGTGCTAGAAAACCCACTGAAGCTTTCTTT.